This passage covers 20 T cell receptor beta chains from one sample sequenced in a study of naive and memory T cell subsets. This sample's treatment: skin biopsy from PPD injection site in Mantoux-positive individual. An oligonucleotide containing a UMI was ligated to the 3' end of TCR cDNA. Four PCR rounds used nested alpha and beta constant region primers plus the SP2 primer. TCRdb recomputed calls from the UMI-ligation and nested PCR reads with MiXCR, one row per CDR3 protein. The sample comprises some 14,000 distinct CDR3 sequences, 4.5% to 6.5% of which are singletons, and just under 8.5% rests with the top ten. This material consisted of skin, taken from a tuberculin skin test site. The receptors stem from an adult in good health.

The chain uses TRBV6-2 or TRBV6-3 and TRBJ1-1; 8 bases match TRBD1. CDR1 and CDR2 from the germline V gene are MNHEY and SVGEGT. The CDR3 totals 16 residues. V lost 2 bases, J lost 5 bases, and 10 bases stayed unmatched. The CDR3 here is CASSYLSGGGETEAFF. For the CDR3, the DNA is TGTGCCAGCAGTTACCTGTCAGGGGGCGGTGAGACTGAAGCTTTCTTT.

This clonotype was seen many times. This sequence joins TRBV28 and TRBJ2-5; the match to TRBD1 covers 9 bases. The germline V gene encodes CDR1 MDHEN and CDR2 SYDVKM. Trimming took 3 bases from V and 3 from J; bases not matched to a gene: 2. The length of the CDR3 is 14 residues. The CDR3 here is CASSFRDREETQYF. As DNA, the CDR3 is TGTGCCAGCAGTTTTAGGGACAGGGAAGAGACCCAGTACTTC.

This clonotype showed up many times. This chain uses TRBV5-5 with TRBJ2-1; D is perhaps TRBD1 or TRBD2 (5 bases each). Trimming pared 3 bases from V and 8 bases from J, leaving 21 bases between. The germline gives CDR1 SGHKS, CDR2 YYEKEE (reference sequence). This CDR3 is 16 amino acids long. CDR3 sequence (DNA): TGTGCCAGCAGCTCCCGGGACCTCGGTTTCGGGGATGAGCAGTTCTTC. Translation: CASSSRDLGFGDEQFF.

In this sample, this clonotype turned up many times. The rearrangement uses TRBV9 and TRBJ2-3, with D uncertain. The germline CDR1 and CDR2 sequences are SGDLS and YYNGEE. Between the trimmed V and J ends, which lost 4 bases and 3 bases, there was a span of 3 bases. The CDR3 consists of 11 residues. The chain's CDR3 is CASSTTDTQYF. CDR3 nucleotides: TGTGCCAGCAGCACAACAGATACGCAGTATTTT.

This clonotype has a count of ten or more. The chain recombines TRBV4-2 with TRBJ1-1; possibly TRBD1 for D (5 bases). The germline V gene encodes CDR1 LGHNA and CDR2 YNFKEQ. V lost 3 bases and J 5 bases, leaving 13 bases between the germline ends. The CDR3 spans 14 residues. CDR3 DNA sequence: TGTGCCAGCAGCCAGGAGTGGGGCGATACTGAAGCTTTCTTT. Translated, it gives CASSQEWGDTEAFF.

The chain is built from TRBV2 and TRBJ1-1; D remains unclear. Deletions cut 7 bases from V and 3 bases from J, with 9 bases between. The CDR3 extends over 12 amino acids. From germline, CDR1 is SNHLY and CDR2 FYNNEI. For the CDR3, the DNA is TGTGCCAGCACGGGCGACTACACTGAAGCTTTCTTT. Its translation is CASTGDYTEAFF.

This clonotype was seen only a few times. The chain joins TRBV5-6 to TRBJ2-5; D ambiguous. The CDR3 runs to 13 residues. Deletions cut 1 base from V and 3 bases from J, with 7 bases between. Germline V gene data show CDR1 as SGHDT and CDR2 as YYEEEE. CDR3 in DNA: TGTGCCAGCAGCTTGTTCTTTGAAGAGACCCAGTACTTC. Protein product: CASSLFFEETQYF. The full variable domain, its missing parts supplied by reference TRBV5-6 and TRBJ2-5, is DAGVTQSPTHLIKTRGQQVTLRCSPKSGHDTVSWYQQALGQGPQFIFQYYEEEERQRGNFPDRFSGHQFPNYSSELNVNALLLGDSALYLCASSLFFEETQYFGPGTRLLVL.

This clonotype counts as medium-sized (0.01 to 0.1%). The chain combines TRBV6-6 with TRBJ2-7, with D uncertain. Trimming removed 4 bases from V and 8 bases from J, with 9 bases in between. The CDR3 loop spans 11 amino acids. The germline gives CDR1 MNHNY, CDR2 SVGAGI (reference sequence). The CDR3 sequence: CASSSAVKQYF. The CDR3 DNA reads as TGTGCCAGCAGTTCGGCCGTCAAGCAGTACTTC.

In its sample, this clonotype was seen a few times. The rearrangement joins TRBV28 to TRBJ1-1; D is unresolved. The V gene's germline CDR1 is MDHEN and CDR2 SYDVKM. This CDR3 is built from 15 residues. The V end was cut by 6 bases, the J end by 5 bases, with 19 bases between. The chain's CDR3 is CASRLRQISGTEAFF. CDR3 sequence (DNA): TGTGCCAGCAGGCTCCGACAAATAAGCGGAACTGAAGCTTTCTTT.

By proportion, this clonotype is medium-sized. The chain employs TRBV28 and TRBJ1-3; 7 bases match TRBD1. V was clipped by 6 bases and J by 2 bases; unmatched bases: 4. Germline CDR1 and CDR2: MDHEN and SYDVKM. The CDR3 length is 14 residues. The CDR3 spells CASRAGTAGNTIYF. The DNA of the CDR3 is TGTGCCAGCAGGGCCGGGACAGCTGGAAACACCATATATTTT. Full variable domain (remainder filled in from reference TRBV28 and TRBJ1-3): DVKVTQSSRYLVKRTGEKVFLECVQDMDHENMFWYRQDPGLGLRLIYFSYDVKMKEKGDIPEGYSVSREKKERFSLILESASTNQTSMYLCASRAGTAGNTIYFGEGSWLTVV.

A remark on this clonotype: This may be a read error, as it is one base from a much larger clone. The rearrangement uses TRBV4-2 and TRBJ2-2; the D gene is possibly TRBD1 (6 bases). CDR1 is LGHNA, CDR2 YNFKEQ, per germline. The CDR3 contains 14 residues. The CDR3 protein is CASTHHRETEELFF. The CDR3 nucleotides read TGTGCCAGCACACATCACAGGGAAACCGAGGAGCTGTTTTTT.

This clonotype has at least ten counts. V usage is TRBV4-1 and J usage is TRBJ2-1; no clear D. CDR1 is MGHRA and CDR2 is YSYEKL in the germline V gene. The CDR3 runs 16 residues. The V gene lost 0 bases and the J gene lost 4 bases, with 13 bases spanning the gap. CDR3 in amino acids: CASSQDDRVGYNEQFF. The CDR3, as DNA: TGCGCCAGCAGCCAAGATGATAGGGTAGGGTACAATGAGCAGTTCTTC.

This clonotype is classed as medium-sized (0.01 to 0.1%). This chain links TRBV10-3 with TRBJ2-7; the match to TRBD1 covers 9 bases. The V segment lost 11 bases and the J segment 2 bases; nucleotides outside the gene matches: 13. Germline V lookup: CDR1 ENHRY, CDR2 SYGVKD. This CDR3 spans 15 amino acids. The CDR3 loop is CAARDRVEGPYEQYF. The CDR3 DNA is TGTGCCGCCCGGGACAGGGTTGAGGGTCCCTACGAGCAGTACTTC.

This clonotype was seen ten or more times. This sequence joins TRBV5-6 and TRBJ1-1; D is unclear. V was clipped by 0 bases and J by 5 bases, with 11 bases between them. Germline V lookup: CDR1 SGHDT, CDR2 YYEEEE. This CDR3 contains 14 residues. The CDR3 nucleotides are TGTGCCAGCAGCTTGGTCCCGGTGGGGACTGAAGCTTTCTTT. Its translation is CASSLVPVGTEAFF. The whole variable domain, remainder taken from reference TRBV5-6 and TRBJ1-1, is DAGVTQSPTHLIKTRGQQVTLRCSPKSGHDTVSWYQQALGQGPQFIFQYYEEEERQRGNFPDRFSGHQFPNYSSELNVNALLLGDSALYLCASSLVPVGTEAFFGQGTRLTVV.

This clonotype is medium-sized within its sample. This chain links TRBV29-1 with TRBJ1-2; a weak D match, TRBD1 (5 bases). Trimming took off 6 bases at V and 4 bases at J, with 9 bases between the two ends. Germline CDR1 and CDR2: SQVTM and ANQGSEA. This CDR3 comprises 11 residues. The CDR3 sequence is CSVDSVYGYTF. CDR3 DNA: TGCAGCGTAGACAGTGTCTATGGCTACACCTTC.

This clonotype has just a few counts. The genes are TRBV19 and TRBJ2-3, with 8 positions matching TRBD1. Trimming took 10 bases from V and 2 from J; bases not matched to a gene: 8. Germline CDR1 and CDR2: LNHDA and SQIVND (reference sequence). CDR3 length equals 14 residues. This chain's CDR3 is CATSPGQDTDTQYF. CDR3 coding DNA: TGTGCCACCTCGCCGGGACAGGACACAGATACGCAGTATTTT.

V usage is TRBV7-2 and J usage is TRBJ1-6; weak D call: TRBD1 (5 bases). Germline assignment: CDR1 SGHTA and CDR2 FQGNSA. This CDR3 has 15 amino acids. The V and J ends lost 6 bases and 9 bases respectively, with 18 bases between them. The CDR3: CASRENQGKGSPLHF. Written as DNA, the CDR3 is TGTGCCAGCAGGGAGAACCAGGGAAAGGGTTCACCCCTCCACTTT.

For the CDR3, the DNA is TGTGCCAGCAGTGGAACAGGGAGAGGGGGCTACACCTTC. It specifies CASSGTGRGGYTF. This chain uses TRBV28 with TRBJ1-2, with D possibly TRBD1 on 6 matching bases. The V and J ends lost 5 bases and 8 bases respectively, with 15 bases between them. The CDR3 sequence is 13 residues long. Germline CDR1 is MDHEN and CDR2 is SYDVKM.

This clonotype was seen ten or more times. The chain combines TRBV4-3 with TRBJ2-3; TRBD1 might be the D (6 bases). V was cut by 0 bases and J by 8 bases, with 21 bases left in between. In germline, CDR1 is LGHNA, CDR2 YSLEER. This CDR3 contains 17 residues. The CDR3 reads CASSQDSEGRGRGTQYF. The CDR3 DNA sequence: TGCGCCAGCAGCCAAGATTCCGAGGGCAGGGGAAGGGGTACGCAGTATTTT.

There are many counts of this clonotype. This chain joins TRBV6-2 or TRBV6-3 and TRBJ2-7, with 9 bases that match TRBD1. Germline loops: CDR1 MNHEY, CDR2 SVGEGT. With V trimmed by 6 bases and J by 2 bases, 5 bases remained unmatched. The CDR3 totals 14 residues. The CDR3, as DNA: TGTGCCAGCAGAAGACAGGGGGGAACCTACGAGCAGTACTTC. This gives the protein CASRRQGGTYEQYF.